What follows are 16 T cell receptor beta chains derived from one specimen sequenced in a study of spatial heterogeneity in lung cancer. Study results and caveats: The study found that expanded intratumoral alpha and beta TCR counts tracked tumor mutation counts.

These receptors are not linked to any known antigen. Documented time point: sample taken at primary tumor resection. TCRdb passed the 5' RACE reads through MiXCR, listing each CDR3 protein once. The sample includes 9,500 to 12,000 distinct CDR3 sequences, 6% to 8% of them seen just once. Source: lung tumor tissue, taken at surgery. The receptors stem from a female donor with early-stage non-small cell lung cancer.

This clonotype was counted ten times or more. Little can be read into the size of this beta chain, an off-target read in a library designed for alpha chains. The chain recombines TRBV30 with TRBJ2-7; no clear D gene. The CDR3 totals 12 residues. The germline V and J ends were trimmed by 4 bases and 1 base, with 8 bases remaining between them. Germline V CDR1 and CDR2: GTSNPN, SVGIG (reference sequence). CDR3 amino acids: CAWNYGSYEQYF. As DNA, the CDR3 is TGTGCCTGGAACTATGGTTCCTACGAGCAGTACTTC.

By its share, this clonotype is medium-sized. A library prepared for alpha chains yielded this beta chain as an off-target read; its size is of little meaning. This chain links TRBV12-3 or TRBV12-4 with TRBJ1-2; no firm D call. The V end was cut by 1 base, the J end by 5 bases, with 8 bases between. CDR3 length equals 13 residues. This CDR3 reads CASSLVPAYGYTF. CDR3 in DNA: TGTGCCAGCAGTTTAGTACCAGCGTATGGCTACACCTTC.

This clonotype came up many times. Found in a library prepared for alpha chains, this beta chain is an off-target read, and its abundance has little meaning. The CDR3 protein is CASSFYGSMQGYTF. The CDR3, as DNA: TGCGCCAGCAGCTTTTACGGATCTATGCAGGGCTACACCTTC. This chain joins TRBV5-1 and TRBJ1-2, with D unresolved. Trimming removed 2 bases from V and 8 bases from J, with 16 bases in between. Germline CDR1 reads SGHRS; CDR2 reads YFSETQ. This CDR3 spans 14 amino acids.

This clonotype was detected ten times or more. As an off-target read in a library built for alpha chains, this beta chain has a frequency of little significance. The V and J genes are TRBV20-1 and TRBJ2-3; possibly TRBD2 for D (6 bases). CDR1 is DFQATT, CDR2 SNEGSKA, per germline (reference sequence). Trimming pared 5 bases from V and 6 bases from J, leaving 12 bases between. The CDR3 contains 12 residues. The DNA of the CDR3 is TGCAGTGCTCTCCGGGCGGGGGATACGCAGTATTTT. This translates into CSALRAGDTQYF.

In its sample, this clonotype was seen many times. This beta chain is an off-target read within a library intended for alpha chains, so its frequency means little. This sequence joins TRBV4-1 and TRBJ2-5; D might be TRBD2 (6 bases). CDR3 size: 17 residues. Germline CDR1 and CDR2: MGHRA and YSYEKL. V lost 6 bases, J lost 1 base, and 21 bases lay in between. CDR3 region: CASRPGESPISQETQYF. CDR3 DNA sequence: TGCGCCAGCAGACCGGGGGAGTCACCGATCTCCCAAGAGACCCAGTACTTC.

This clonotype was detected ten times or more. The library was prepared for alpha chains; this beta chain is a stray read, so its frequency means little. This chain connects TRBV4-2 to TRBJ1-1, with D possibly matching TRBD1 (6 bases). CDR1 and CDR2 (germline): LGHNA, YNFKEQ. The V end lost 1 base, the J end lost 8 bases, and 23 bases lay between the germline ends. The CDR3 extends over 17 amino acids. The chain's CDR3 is CASSQGRVTGTRAEAFF. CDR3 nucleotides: TGTGCCAGCAGCCAAGGAAGGGTGACAGGAACACGGGCCGAAGCTTTCTTT.

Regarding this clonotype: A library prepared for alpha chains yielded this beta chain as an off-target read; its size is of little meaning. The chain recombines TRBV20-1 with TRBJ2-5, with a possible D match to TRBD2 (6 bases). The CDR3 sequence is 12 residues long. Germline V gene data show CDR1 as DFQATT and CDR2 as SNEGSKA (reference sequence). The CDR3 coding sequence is TGCTCCTCTGGGGGGTTTGACGAGACCCAGTACTTC. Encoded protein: CSSGGFDETQYF.

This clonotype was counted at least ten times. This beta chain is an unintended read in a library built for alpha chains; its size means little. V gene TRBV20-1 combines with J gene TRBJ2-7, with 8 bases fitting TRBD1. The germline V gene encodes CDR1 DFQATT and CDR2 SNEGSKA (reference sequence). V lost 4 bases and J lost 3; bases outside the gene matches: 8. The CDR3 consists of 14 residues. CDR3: CSATGTGTGYEQYF. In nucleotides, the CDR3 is TGCAGTGCTACCGGGACCGGGACAGGCTACGAGCAGTACTTC.

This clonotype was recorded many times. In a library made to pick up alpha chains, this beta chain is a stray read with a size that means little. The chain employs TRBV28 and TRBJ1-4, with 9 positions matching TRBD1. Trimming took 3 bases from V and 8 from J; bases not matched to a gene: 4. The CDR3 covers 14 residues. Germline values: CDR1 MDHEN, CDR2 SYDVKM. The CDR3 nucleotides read TGTGCCAGCAGTTTGGGGACAGGGAGGGAAAAACTGTTTTTT. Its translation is CASSLGTGREKLFF.

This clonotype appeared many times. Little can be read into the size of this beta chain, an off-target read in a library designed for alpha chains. CDR3 DNA sequence: TGTGCCAGCAGCCGGGACAGATCTCAAAGCTCCTACGAGCAGTACTTC. It codes for CASSRDRSQSSYEQYF. This sequence joins TRBV7-9 and TRBJ2-7; 7 bases map to TRBD1. The CDR3 spans 16 residues. Losses at the gene ends were 5 bases for V and 0 bases for J; bases not matched to a gene: 10. Germline V gene data show CDR1 as SEHNR and CDR2 as FQNEAQ (reference sequence).

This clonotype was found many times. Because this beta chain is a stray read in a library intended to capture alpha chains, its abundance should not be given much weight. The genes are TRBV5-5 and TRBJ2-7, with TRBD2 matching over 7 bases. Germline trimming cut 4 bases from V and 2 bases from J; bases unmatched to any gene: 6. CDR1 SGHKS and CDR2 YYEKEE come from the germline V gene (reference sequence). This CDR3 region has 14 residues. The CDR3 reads CASSIAGGTYEQYF. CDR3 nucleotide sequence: TGTGCCAGCAGCATAGCCGGGGGGACCTACGAGCAGTACTTC. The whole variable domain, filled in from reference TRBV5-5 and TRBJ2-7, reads DAGVTQSPTHLIKTRGQQVTLRCSPISGHKSVSWYQQVLGQGPQFIFQYYEKEERGRGNFPDRFSARQFPNYSSELNVNALLLGDSALYLCASSIAGGTYEQYFGPGTRLTVT.

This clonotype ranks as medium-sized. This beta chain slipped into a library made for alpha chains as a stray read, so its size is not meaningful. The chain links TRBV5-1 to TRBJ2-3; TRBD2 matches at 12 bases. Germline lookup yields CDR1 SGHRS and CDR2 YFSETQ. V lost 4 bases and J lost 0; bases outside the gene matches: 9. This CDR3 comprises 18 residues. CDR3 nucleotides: TGCGCCAGCAGCATTCTCGGGACTAGCGGGCCTAGCACAGATACGCAGTATTTT. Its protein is CASSILGTSGPSTDTQYF.

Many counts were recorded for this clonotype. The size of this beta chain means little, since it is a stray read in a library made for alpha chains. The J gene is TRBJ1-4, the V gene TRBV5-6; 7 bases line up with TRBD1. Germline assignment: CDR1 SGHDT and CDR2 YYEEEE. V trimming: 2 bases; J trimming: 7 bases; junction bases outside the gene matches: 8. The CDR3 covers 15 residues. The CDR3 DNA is TGTGCCAGCAGCTTCAACAGGGGTTCGGGTGAAAAACTGTTTTTT. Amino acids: CASSFNRGSGEKLFF.

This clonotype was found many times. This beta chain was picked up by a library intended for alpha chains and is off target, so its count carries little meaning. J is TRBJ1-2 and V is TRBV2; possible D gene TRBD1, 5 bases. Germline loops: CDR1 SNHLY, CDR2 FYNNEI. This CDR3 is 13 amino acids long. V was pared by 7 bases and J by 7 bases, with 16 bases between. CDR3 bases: TGTGCCAGCAACGCAGGGTGGAGGGGTGGCTACACCTTC. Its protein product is CASNAGWRGGYTF.

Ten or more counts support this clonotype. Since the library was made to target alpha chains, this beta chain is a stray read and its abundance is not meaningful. The CDR3 region is CASSLEAGGREKLFF. The CDR3 region has the DNA TGTGCCAGCAGTTTGGAGGCAGGGGGCAGGGAAAAACTGTTTTTT. The genes are TRBV28 and TRBJ1-4; TRBD1 aligns across 8 bases. In germline, CDR1 is MDHEN, CDR2 SYDVKM. The CDR3 spans 15 residues. The trim removed 3 bases at V and 8 bases at J, leaving 8 bases unmatched.

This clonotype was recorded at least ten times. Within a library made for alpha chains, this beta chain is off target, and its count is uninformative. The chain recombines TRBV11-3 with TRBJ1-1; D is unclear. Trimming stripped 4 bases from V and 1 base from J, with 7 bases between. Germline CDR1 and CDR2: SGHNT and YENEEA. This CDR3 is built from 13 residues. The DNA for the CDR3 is TGTGCCAGCAGCTATACACAGAACACTGAAGCTTTCTTT. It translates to CASSYTQNTEAFF.